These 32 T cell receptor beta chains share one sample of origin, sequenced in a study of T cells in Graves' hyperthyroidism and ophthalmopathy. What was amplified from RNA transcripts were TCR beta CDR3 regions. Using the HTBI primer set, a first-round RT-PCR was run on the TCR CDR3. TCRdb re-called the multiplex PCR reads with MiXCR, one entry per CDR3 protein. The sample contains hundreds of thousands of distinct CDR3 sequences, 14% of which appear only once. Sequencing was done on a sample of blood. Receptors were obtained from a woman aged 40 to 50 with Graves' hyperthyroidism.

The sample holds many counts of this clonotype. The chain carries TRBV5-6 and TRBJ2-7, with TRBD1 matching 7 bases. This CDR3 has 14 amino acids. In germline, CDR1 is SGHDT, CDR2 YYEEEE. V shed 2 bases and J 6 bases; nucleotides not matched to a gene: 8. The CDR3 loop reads CASSLRGQGSEQYF. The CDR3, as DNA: TGTGCCAGCAGCTTAAGGGGGCAGGGGTCCGAGCAGTACTTC.

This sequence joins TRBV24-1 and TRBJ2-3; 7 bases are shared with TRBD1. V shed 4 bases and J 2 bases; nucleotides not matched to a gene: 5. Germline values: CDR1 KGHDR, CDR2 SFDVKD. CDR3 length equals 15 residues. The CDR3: CATSDRTGPTDTQYF. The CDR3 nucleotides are TGTGCCACCAGTGACCGGACAGGACCCACAGATACGCAGTATTTT.

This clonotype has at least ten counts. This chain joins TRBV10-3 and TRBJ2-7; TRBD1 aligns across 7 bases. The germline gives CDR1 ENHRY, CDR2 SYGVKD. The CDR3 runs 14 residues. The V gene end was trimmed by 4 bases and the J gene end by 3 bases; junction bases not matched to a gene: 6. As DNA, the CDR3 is TGTGCCATCAGTGGACAGGGCGGCGACTACGAGCAGTACTTC. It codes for CAISGQGGDYEQYF.

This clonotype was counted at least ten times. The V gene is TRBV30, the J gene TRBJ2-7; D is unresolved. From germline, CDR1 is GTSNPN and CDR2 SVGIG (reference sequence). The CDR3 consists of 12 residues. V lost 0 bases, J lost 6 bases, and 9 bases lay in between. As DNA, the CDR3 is TGTGCCTGGAGTGTGGCAGGTCCCGAGCAGTACTTC. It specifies CAWSVAGPEQYF.

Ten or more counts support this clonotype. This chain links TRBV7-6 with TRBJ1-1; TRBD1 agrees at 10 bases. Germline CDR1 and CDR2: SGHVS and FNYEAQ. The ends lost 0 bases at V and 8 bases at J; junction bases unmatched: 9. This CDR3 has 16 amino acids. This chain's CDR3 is CASSLAVGQGYAEAFF. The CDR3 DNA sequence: TGTGCCAGCAGCTTAGCGGTGGGACAGGGGTACGCCGAAGCTTTCTTT.

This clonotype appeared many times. As DNA, the CDR3 is TGTGCCAGCAACGGCCCCTACGGTGAGCAGTTCTTC. Amino acids: CASNGPYGEQFF. V gene TRBV27 combines with J gene TRBJ2-1; D gene ambiguous. The CDR3 length is 12 residues. Germline-derived CDR1 and CDR2 are MNHEY and SMNVEV (reference sequence). The ends were cut back, 7 bases at V and 9 bases at J, with 13 bases in the middle.

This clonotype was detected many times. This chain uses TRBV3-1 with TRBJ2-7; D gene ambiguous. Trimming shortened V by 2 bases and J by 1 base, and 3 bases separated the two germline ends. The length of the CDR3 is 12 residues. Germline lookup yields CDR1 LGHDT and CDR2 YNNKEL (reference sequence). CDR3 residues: CASSQLSYEQYF. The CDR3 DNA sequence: TGTGCCAGCAGCCAACTATCCTACGAGCAGTACTTC.

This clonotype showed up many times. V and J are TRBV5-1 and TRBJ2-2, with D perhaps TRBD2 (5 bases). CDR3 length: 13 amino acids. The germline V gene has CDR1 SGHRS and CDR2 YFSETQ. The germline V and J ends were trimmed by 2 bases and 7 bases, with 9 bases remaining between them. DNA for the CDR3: TGCGCCAGCAGCTTCCTAGCCGACGGGGAGCTGTTTTTT. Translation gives CASSFLADGELFF.

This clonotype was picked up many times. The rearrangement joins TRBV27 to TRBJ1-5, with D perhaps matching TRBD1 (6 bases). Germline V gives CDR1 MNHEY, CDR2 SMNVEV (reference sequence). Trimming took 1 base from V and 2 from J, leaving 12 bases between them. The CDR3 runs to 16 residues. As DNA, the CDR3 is TGTGCCAGCAGTTTATGGGGGCAGGGTGGCAATCAGCCCCAGCATTTT. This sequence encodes CASSLWGQGGNQPQHF.

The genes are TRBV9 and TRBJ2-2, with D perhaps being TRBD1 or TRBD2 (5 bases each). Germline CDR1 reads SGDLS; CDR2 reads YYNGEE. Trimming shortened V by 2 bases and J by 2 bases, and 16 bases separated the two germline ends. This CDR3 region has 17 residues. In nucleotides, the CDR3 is TGTGCCAGCAGCGTCCAACCGGGGCAGCCAAACACCGGGGAGCTGTTTTTT. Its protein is CASSVQPGQPNTGELFF. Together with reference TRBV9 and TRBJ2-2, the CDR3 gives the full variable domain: DSGVTQTPKHLITATGQRVTLRCSPRSGDLSVYWYQQSLDQGLQFLIQYYNGEERAKGNILERFSAQQFPDLHSELNLSSLELGDSALYFCASSVQPGQPNTGELFFGEGSRLTVL.

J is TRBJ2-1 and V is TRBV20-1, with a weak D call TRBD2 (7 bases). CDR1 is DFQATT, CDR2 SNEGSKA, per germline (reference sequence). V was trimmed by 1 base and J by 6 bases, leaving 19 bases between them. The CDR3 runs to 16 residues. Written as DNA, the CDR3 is TGCAGTGCTAGAGGGGGGGGCGGGAGTATCCGCAATGAGCAGTTCTTC. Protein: CSARGGGGSIRNEQFF.

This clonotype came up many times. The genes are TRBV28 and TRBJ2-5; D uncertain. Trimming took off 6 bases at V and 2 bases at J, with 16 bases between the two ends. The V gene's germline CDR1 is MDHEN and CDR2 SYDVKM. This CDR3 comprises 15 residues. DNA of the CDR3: TGTGCCAGCAGCCCCGACGGGTTAAGACAAGAGACCCAGTACTTC. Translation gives CASSPDGLRQETQYF.

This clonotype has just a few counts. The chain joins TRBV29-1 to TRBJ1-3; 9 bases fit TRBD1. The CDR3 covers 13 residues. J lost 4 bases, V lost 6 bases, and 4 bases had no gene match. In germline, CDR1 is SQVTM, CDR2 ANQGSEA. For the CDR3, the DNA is TGCAGCGTCGGGACAGGGTCAGGAAACACCATATATTTT. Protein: CSVGTGSGNTIYF.

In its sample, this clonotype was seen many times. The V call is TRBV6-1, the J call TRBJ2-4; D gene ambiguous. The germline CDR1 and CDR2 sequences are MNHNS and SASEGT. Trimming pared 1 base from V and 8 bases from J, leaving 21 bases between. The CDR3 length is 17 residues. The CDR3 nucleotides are TGTGCCAGCAGTGAAGGTGGTTTGAGCGACCCCTGGCACATTCAGTACTTC. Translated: CASSEGGLSDPWHIQYF.

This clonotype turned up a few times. The CDR3 DNA sequence: TGTGCCAGCAGTTACTCCGACAGGGACCGAACCTACAATGAGCAGTTCTTC. Residues: CASSYSDRDRTYNEQFF. The chain employs TRBV6-5 and TRBJ2-1; 7 positions match TRBD1. The CDR3 extends over 17 amino acids. The V gene's germline CDR1 is MNHEY and CDR2 SVGAGI. Unmatched junction bases numbered 7, after V lost 0 bases and J lost 2 bases.

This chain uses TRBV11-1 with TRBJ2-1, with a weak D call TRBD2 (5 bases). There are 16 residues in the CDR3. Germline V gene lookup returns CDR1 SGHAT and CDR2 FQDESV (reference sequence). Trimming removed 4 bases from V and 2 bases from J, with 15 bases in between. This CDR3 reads CASSSPGTSTYNEQFF. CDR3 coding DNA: TGTGCCAGCAGCTCGCCGGGAACGAGCACCTACAATGAGCAGTTCTTC.

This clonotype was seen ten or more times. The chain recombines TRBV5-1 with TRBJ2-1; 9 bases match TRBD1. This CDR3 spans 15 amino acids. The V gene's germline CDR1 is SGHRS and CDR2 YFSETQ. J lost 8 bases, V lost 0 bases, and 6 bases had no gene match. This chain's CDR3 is CASSLEVGTGYEQFF. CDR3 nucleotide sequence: TGCGCCAGCAGCTTGGAGGTCGGGACAGGGTATGAGCAGTTCTTC.

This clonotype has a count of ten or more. The CDR3 sequence is CASTLSGTASSPLHF. The CDR3, as DNA: TGTGCCAGCACCCTGTCGGGGACAGCAAGTTCACCCCTCCACTTT. This chain uses TRBV5-8 with TRBJ1-6; 7 nucleotides match TRBD1. Germline V gives CDR1 SGHTS, CDR2 YDEGEE. This CDR3 has 15 amino acids. The V gene end was trimmed by 6 bases and the J gene end by 9 bases; junction bases not matched to a gene: 12.

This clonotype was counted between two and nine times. CDR3 loop: CASSQGVISYNEQFF. The CDR3 DNA reads TGTGCCAGCAGCCAAGGGGTTATCTCCTACAATGAGCAGTTCTTC. The V and J genes are TRBV7-9 and TRBJ2-1; TRBD1 is a possible D gene (5 bases). Per the germline V gene, CDR1 is SEHNR and CDR2 is FQNEAQ (reference sequence). Trimming pared 5 bases from V and 0 bases from J, leaving 11 bases between. The CDR3 totals 15 residues.

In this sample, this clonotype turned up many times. The CDR3 nucleotides are TGTGCCAGCAGTCTCCCGGGACCTGGGAATCAGCCCCAGCATTTT. Amino acids: CASSLPGPGNQPQHF. The rearrangement links TRBV12-3 or TRBV12-4 to TRBJ1-5; tentative D call: TRBD1 (5 bases). Trimming removed 5 bases at V and 4 bases at J, with 15 bases between. The CDR3 runs to 15 residues.

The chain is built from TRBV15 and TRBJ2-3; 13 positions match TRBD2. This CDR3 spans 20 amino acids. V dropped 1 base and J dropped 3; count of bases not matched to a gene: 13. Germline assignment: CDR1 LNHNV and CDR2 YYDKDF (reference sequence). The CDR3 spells CATSRGLAGGSKILTDTQYF. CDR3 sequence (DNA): TGTGCCACCAGCAGAGGACTAGCGGGAGGTTCGAAGATTCTTACAGATACGCAGTATTTT.

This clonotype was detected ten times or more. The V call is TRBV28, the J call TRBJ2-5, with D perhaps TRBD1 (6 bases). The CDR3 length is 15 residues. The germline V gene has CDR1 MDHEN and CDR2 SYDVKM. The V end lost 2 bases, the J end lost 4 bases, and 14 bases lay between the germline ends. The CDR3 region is CASSLNLGAGETQYF. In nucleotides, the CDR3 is TGTGCCAGCAGTTTAAATCTGGGGGCGGGAGAGACCCAGTACTTC.

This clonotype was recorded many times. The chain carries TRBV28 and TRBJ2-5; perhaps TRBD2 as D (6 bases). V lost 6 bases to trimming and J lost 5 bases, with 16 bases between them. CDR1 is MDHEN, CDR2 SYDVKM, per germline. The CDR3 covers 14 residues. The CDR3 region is CASRSWEVAETQYF. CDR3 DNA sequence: TGTGCCAGCAGATCCTGGGAGGTTGCGGAGACCCAGTACTTC.

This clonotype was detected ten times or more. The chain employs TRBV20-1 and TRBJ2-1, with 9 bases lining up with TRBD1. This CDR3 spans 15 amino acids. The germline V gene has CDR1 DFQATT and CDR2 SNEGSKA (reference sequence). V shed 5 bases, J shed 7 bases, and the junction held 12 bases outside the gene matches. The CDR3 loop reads CSALTPGQGTNEQFF. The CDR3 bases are TGCAGTGCTCTGACCCCGGGACAGGGCACAAATGAGCAGTTCTTC.

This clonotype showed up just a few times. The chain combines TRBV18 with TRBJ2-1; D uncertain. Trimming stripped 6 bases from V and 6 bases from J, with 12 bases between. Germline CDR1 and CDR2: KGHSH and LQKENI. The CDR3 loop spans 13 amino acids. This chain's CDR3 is CASSPSASNEQFF. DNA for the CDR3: TGTGCCAGCTCGCCCTCGGCTAGCAATGAGCAGTTCTTC.

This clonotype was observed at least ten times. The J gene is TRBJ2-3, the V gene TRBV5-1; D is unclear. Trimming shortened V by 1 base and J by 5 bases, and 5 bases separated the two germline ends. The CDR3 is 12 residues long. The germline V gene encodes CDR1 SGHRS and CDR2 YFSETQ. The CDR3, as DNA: TGCGCCAGCAGCTTGACCTTAGATACGCAGTATTTT. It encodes CASSLTLDTQYF.

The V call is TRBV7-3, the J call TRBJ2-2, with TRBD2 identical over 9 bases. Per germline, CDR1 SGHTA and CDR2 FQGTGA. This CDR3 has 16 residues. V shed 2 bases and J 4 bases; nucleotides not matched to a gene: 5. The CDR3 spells CASSLVSGSITGELFF. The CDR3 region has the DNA TGTGCCAGCAGCTTAGTTAGCGGGAGTATCACCGGGGAGCTGTTTTTT.

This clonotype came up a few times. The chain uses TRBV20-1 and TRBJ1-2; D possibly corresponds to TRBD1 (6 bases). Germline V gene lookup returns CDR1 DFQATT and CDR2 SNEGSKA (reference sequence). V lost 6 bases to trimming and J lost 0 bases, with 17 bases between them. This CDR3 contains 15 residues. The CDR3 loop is CSAAYQQGTNYGYTF. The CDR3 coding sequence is TGCAGTGCGGCCTACCAACAGGGAACTAACTATGGCTACACCTTC.

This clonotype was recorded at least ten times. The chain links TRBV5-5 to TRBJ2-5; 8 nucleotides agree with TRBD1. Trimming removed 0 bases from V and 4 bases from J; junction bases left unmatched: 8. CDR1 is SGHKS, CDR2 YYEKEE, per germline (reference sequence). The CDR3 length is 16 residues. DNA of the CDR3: TGTGCCAGCAGCTTGGTTGGACAGGGTTGGGGAGAGACCCAGTACTTC. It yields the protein CASSLVGQGWGETQYF.

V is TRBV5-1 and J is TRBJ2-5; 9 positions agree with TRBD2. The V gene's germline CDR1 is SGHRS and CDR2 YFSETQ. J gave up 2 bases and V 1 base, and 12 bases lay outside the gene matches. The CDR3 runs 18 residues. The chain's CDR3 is CASSLRASGERVQETQYF. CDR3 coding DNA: TGCGCCAGCAGCTTGAGGGCTAGCGGGGAGAGGGTTCAAGAGACCCAGTACTTC. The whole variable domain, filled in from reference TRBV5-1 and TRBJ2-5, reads KAGVTQTPRYLIKTRGQQVTLSCSPISGHRSVSWYQQTPGQGLQFLFEYFSETQRNKGNFPGRFSGRQFSNSRSEMNVSTLELGDSALYLCASSLRASGERVQETQYFGPGTRLLVL.

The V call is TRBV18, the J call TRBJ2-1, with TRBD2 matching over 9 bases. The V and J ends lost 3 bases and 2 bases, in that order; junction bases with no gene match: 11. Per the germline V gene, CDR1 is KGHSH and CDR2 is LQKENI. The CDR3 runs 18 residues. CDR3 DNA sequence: TGTGCCAGCTCACCGAGTGCTGGAGCGGGAGGTCCCTACAATGAGCAGTTCTTC. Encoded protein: CASSPSAGAGGPYNEQFF.

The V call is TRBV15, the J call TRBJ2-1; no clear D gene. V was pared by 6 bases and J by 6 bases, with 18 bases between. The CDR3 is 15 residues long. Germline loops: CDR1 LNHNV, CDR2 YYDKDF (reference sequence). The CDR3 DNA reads TGTGCCACCAGTATAGACCCATCAAGCTCCAATGAGCAGTTCTTC. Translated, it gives CATSIDPSSSNEQFF.